Each of the 19 T cell receptor beta chains below was sequenced from the same sample in a study of PD-1 blockade in classical Hodgkin lymphoma. Patients all relapsed after autologous stem cell transplantation, and there was variation in brentuximab vedotin exposure. TCRdb's copy holds only in-frame clones and misses some; the assay was immunoSEQ multiplex PCR. The data show around 96,000 clones, 80% to 85% seen once. The source was peripheral blood mononuclear cells (PBMCs), collected at baseline. These receptors all come from a human donor with classical Hodgkin lymphoma.

The chain has TRBV18 and TRBJ1-5; tentatively, D is TRBD1 (6 bases). The CDR3 extends over 15 amino acids. V was shortened by 0 bases and J by 9 bases, with 15 bases between the two germline ends. Germline CDR1 and CDR2: KGHSH and LQKENI. CDR3: CASSPPGAVRGPQHF. The DNA of the CDR3 is TGTGCCAGCTCACCACCGGGGGCGGTTCGGGGGCCCCAGCATTTT. The complete variable domain, with remaining parts taken from reference TRBV18 and TRBJ1-5, reads NAGVMQNPRHLVRRRGQEARLRCSPMKGHSHVYWYRQLPEEGLKFMVYLQKENIIDESGMPKERFSAEFPKEGPSILRIQQVVRGDSAAYFCASSPPGAVRGPQHFGDGTRLSIL.

J is TRBJ2-3 and V is TRBV18; D perhaps matches TRBD2 (6 bases). Per germline, CDR1 KGHSH and CDR2 LQKENI. The CDR3 contains 15 residues. V lost 0 bases and J 0 bases, leaving 7 bases between the germline ends. The DNA for the CDR3 is TGTGCCAGCTCACCACCCAGCGGGAGCACAGATACGCAGTATTTT. It specifies CASSPPSGSTDTQYF.

The rearrangement links TRBV27 to TRBJ2-1, with D perhaps TRBD2 (6 bases). The CDR3 sequence is 15 residues long. Germline assignment: CDR1 MNHEY and CDR2 SMNVEV (reference sequence). V lost 6 bases, J lost 3 bases, and 15 bases lay in between. The chain's CDR3 is CASSYFSGVYNEQFF. The DNA for the CDR3 is TGTGCCAGCAGCTATTTTAGCGGTGTCTACAATGAGCAGTTCTTC.

V and J are TRBV5-5 and TRBJ1-1; D ambiguous. CDR1 and CDR2 from the germline V gene are SGHKS and YYEKEE (reference sequence). This CDR3 has 13 amino acids. Between the trimmed V and J ends, which lost 0 bases and 1 base, there was a span of 4 bases. CDR3 nucleotide sequence: TGTGCCAGCAGCTTGGACCCGAACACTGAAGCTTTCTTT. Amino acids: CASSLDPNTEAFF. Full variable domain (remainder filled in from reference TRBV5-5 and TRBJ1-1): DAGVTQSPTHLIKTRGQQVTLRCSPISGHKSVSWYQQVLGQGPQFIFQYYEKEERGRGNFPDRFSARQFPNYSSELNVNALLLGDSALYLCASSLDPNTEAFFGQGTRLTVV.

The chain is built from TRBV9 and TRBJ2-2; D may be TRBD1 (6 bases). Deletions cut 3 bases from V and 3 bases from J, with 15 bases between. The germline gives CDR1 SGDLS, CDR2 YYNGEE. The CDR3 length is 16 residues. This chain's CDR3 is CASSAPRGSDTGELFF. DNA for the CDR3: TGTGCCAGCAGCGCACCGAGGGGGTCTGACACCGGGGAGCTGTTTTTT.

This chain connects TRBV29-1 to TRBJ2-1; a weak D match, TRBD1 (5 bases). In germline, CDR1 is SQVTM, CDR2 ANQGSEA. CDR3 length: 13 amino acids. Trimming pared 4 bases from V and 4 bases from J, leaving 11 bases between. The chain's CDR3 is CSVARQSYNEQFF. CDR3 DNA sequence: TGCAGCGTTGCCCGACAGTCATACAATGAGCAGTTCTTC.

In its sample, this clone was seen a few times. This rearrangement joins TRBV28 to TRBJ1-1; D remains ambiguous. Trimming pared 5 bases from V and 3 bases from J, leaving 13 bases between. The CDR3 is 14 amino acids. Germline V lookup: CDR1 MDHEN, CDR2 SYDVKM. CDR3 bases: TGTGCCAGCAGTCAGACACCCGGTTACACTGAAGCTTTCTTT. Translation gives CASSQTPGYTEAFF.

V gene TRBV7-2 combines with J gene TRBJ1-5; D is perhaps TRBD1 (6 bases). This CDR3 comprises 15 residues. V lost 4 bases and J 0 bases, leaving 10 bases between the germline ends. Germline CDR1 reads SGHTA; CDR2 reads FQGNSA. CDR3 bases: TGTGCCAGCAGCTGGGACATAAATAGCAATCAGCCCCAGCATTTT. It codes for CASSWDINSNQPQHF.

This clone was detected once. V usage is TRBV19 and J usage is TRBJ2-6; 8 bases are shared with TRBD1. The CDR3 loop spans 19 amino acids. Germline CDR1 LNHDA, CDR2 SQIVND (reference sequence). V lost 5 bases, J lost 1 base, and 13 bases stayed unmatched. CDR3 nucleotide sequence: TGTGCCAGTAGTGATGGAGGGACAGGATATGGATCTGGGGCCAACGTCCTGACTTTC. This translates into CASSDGGTGYGSGANVLTF.

This chain connects TRBV12-5 to TRBJ2-7; 8 bases line up with TRBD1. Germline CDR1 and CDR2: LGHNT and FRNRAP. The CDR3 has 11 amino acids. The V gene end was trimmed by 6 bases and the J gene end by 7 bases; junction bases not matched to a gene: 2. The CDR3 DNA sequence: TGTGCTAGTGGCAGGGGGCGAGAGCAGTACTTC. Translated: CASGRGREQYF.

CDR3: CASSAARGETQYF. DNA of the CDR3: TGTGCCAGCAGCGCCGCTAGAGGAGAGACCCAGTACTTC. The chain combines TRBV5-4 with TRBJ2-5, with D unresolved. Trimming left V 4 bases short and J 4 bases short, with 11 bases between. Germline-derived CDR1 and CDR2 are SGHNT and YYREEE (reference sequence). The CDR3 length is 13 residues.

The chain carries TRBV19 and TRBJ2-5; TRBD2 matches 12 bases. Germline assignment: CDR1 LNHDA and CDR2 SQIVND (reference sequence). This CDR3 is 14 amino acids long. The V segment lost 10 bases and the J segment 5 bases; nucleotides outside the gene matches: 8. CDR3 region: CATRLAGAGETQYF. CDR3 in DNA: TGTGCCACCCGACTAGCGGGAGCTGGGGAGACCCAGTACTTC.

This clone has a handful of counts. The chain carries TRBV15 and TRBJ2-5; 7 positions agree with TRBD1. This CDR3 has 16 residues. The V gene end was trimmed by 3 bases and the J gene end by 5 bases; junction bases not matched to a gene: 12. Germline V CDR1 and CDR2: LNHNV, YYDKDF (reference sequence). The CDR3 is CATSRRSPETGETQYF. The CDR3 nucleotides read TGTGCCACCAGCAGGAGGTCTCCGGAGACAGGGGAGACCCAGTACTTC. Full variable domain (outside the CDR3, taken from reference TRBV15 and TRBJ2-5): DAMVIQNPRYQVTQFGKPVTLSCSQTLNHNVMYWYQQKSSQAPKLLFHYYDKDFNNEADTPDNFQSRRPNTSFCFLDIRSPGLGDTAMYLCATSRRSPETGETQYFGPGTRLLVL.

The chain links TRBV19 to TRBJ2-5; D not resolved. Germline values: CDR1 LNHDA, CDR2 SQIVND (reference sequence). The V gene lost 6 bases and the J gene lost 8 bases, with 16 bases spanning the gap. This CDR3 has 13 amino acids. CDR3 amino acids: CASSPLPVVTQYF. As DNA, the CDR3 is TGTGCCAGTAGCCCCCTCCCCGTAGTCACCCAGTACTTC.

This sequence joins TRBV5-5 and TRBJ2-7, with TRBD2 identical over 9 bases. Germline CDR1 reads SGHKS; CDR2 reads YYEKEE (reference sequence). CDR3 length: 14 amino acids. V trimming: 2 bases; J trimming: 5 bases; junction bases outside the gene matches: 5. Here the CDR3 DNA reads TGTGCCAGCAGCTTCTGGATAGCGGGAGACGAGCAGTACTTC. Its translation: CASSFWIAGDEQYF.

The chain uses TRBV10-3 and TRBJ1-1, with 9 bases aligning to TRBD1. Trimming took 9 bases from V and 5 from J; bases not matched to a gene: 7. CDR1 ENHRY and CDR2 SYGVKD come from the germline V gene. The CDR3 extends over 13 amino acids. The CDR3 DNA sequence: TGTGCCATTACAGGGGGCGCAGGAACTGAAGCTTTCTTT. The encoded protein is CAITGGAGTEAFF.

The chain links TRBV19 to TRBJ1-5; D unclear. Looked up from germline, CDR1 is LNHDA and CDR2 is SQIVND (reference sequence). The CDR3 is made up of 14 amino acids. Trimming left V 0 bases short and J 2 bases short, with 5 bases between. In DNA, the CDR3 is TGTGCCAGTAGTATAGACGGGGGCAATCAGCCCCAGCATTTT. Translated, it gives CASSIDGGNQPQHF.

This clone was recorded only once. The J gene is TRBJ1-1, the V gene TRBV15; weak D call: TRBD1 (5 bases). Per germline, CDR1 LNHNV and CDR2 YYDKDF (reference sequence). V was trimmed by 8 bases and J by 10 bases, leaving 17 bases between them. The CDR3 extends over 12 amino acids. CDR3 sequence: CATRDSLARAFF. As DNA, the CDR3 is TGTGCCACCCGAGACAGCCTGGCGAGAGCTTTCTTT.

The rearrangement uses TRBV7-2 and TRBJ2-3; D gene unclear. Trimming took off 5 bases at V and 4 bases at J, with 10 bases between the two ends. Germline values: CDR1 SGHTA, CDR2 FQGNSA. The CDR3 has 13 amino acids. Here the CDR3 reads CASSKTWADTQYF. The CDR3 region has the DNA TGTGCCAGCAGCAAAACTTGGGCAGATACGCAGTATTTT.